Described below is a single T cell receptor (beta chain) sequence and its context. The conserved phenylalanine or tryptophan normally closing the CDR3 is absent here, so this likely arose from a read error. It is unclear where the CDR3 begins or ends on the DNA, so no DNA is shown, and the CDR3 is as TCRdb lists it. With termini counted, the CDR3 has 14 amino acids. In the original workflow: Amplification of reference gene primers provided the estimated nucleated cell counts. Here immunoSEQ multiplex PCR was the method, and the copy in TCRdb shows in-frame clones only, minus some. That table is the source of V, J and clone size, and D and trimming were worked out from the DNA. The repertoire consists of 250,000 to 350,000 clones, with roughly nine tenths occurring once and the leading ten covering about 2.2%. This specimen comes from a study of blood T cell repertoires in COVID-19. Study-wide background: The United States, Italy and Spain supplied acute and convalescent COVID-19 samples. The cDNA or gDNA used as material had been derived from T cells, B-cell-depleted T cells, or PBMCs.

The chain is built from TRBV21-1 and TRBJ1-1. TRBV21-1 is flagged as a pseudogene. The receptor's source is a woman between 45 and 60 years old who had recovered from COVID-19. Specimen: peripheral blood. This CDR3 reads CASSKVTGTSAGKE.